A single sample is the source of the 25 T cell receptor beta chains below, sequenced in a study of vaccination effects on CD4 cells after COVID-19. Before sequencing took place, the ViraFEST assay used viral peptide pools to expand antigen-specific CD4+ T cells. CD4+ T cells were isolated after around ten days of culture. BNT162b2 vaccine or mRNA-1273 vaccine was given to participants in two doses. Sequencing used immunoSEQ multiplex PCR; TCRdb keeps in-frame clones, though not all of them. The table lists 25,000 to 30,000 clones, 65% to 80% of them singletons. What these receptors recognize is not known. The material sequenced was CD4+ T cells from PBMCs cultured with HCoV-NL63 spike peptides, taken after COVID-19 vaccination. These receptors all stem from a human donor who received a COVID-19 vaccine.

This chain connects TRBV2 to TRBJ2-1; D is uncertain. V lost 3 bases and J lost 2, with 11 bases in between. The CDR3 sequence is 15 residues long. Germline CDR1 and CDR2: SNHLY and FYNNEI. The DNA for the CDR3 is TGTGCCAGCAGTGATTGGCAGGCCACCTACAATGAGCAGTTCTTC. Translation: CASSDWQATYNEQFF.

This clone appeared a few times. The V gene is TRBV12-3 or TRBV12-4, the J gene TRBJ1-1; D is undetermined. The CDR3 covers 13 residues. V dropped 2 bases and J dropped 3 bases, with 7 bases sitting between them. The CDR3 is CASSLQLHTEAFF. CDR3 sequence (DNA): TGTGCCAGCAGTTTACAGTTGCACACTGAAGCTTTCTTT.

The CDR3 coding sequence is TGTGCCAGCAGTGCCGTAACGGGACCCCTGGTTGGGCAGTACTTC. Its translation: CASSAVTGPLVGQYF. The chain is built from TRBV2 and TRBJ2-7; perhaps D is TRBD1 or TRBD2 (5 bases each). Germline CDR1 is SNHLY and CDR2 is FYNNEI. The V and J ends lost 4 bases and 9 bases respectively, with 22 bases between them. This CDR3 contains 15 residues.

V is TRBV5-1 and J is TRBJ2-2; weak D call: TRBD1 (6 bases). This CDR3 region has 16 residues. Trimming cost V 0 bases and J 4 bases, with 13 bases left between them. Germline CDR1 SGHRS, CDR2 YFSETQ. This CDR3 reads CASSLVPGDITGELFF. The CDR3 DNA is TGCGCCAGCAGCTTGGTACCAGGGGATATCACCGGGGAGCTGTTTTTT.

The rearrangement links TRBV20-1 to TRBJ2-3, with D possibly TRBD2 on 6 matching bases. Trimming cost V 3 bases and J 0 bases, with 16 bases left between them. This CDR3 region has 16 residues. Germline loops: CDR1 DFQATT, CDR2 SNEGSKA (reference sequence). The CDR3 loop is CSASRNSGISTDTQYF. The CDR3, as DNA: TGCAGTGCTAGTCGGAATAGCGGAATTAGCACAGATACGCAGTATTTT.

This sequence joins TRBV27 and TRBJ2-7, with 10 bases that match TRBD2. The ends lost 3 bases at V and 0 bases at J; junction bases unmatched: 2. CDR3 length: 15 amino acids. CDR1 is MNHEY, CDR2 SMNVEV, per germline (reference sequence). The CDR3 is CASSFERGGSYEQYF. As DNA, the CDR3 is TGTGCCAGCAGTTTTGAGCGGGGGGGCTCCTACGAGCAGTACTTC.

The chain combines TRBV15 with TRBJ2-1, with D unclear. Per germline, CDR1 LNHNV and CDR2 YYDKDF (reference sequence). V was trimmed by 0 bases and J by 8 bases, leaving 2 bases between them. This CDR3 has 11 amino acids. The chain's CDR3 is CATSREYEQFF. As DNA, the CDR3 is TGTGCCACCAGCAGAGAATATGAGCAGTTCTTC.

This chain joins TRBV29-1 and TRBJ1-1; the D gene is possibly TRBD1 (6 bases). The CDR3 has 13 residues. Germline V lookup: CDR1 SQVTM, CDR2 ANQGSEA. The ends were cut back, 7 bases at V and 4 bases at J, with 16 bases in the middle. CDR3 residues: CSGLTGGGTEAFF. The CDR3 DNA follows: TGCAGCGGCCTGACAGGCGGTGGCACTGAAGCTTTCTTT.

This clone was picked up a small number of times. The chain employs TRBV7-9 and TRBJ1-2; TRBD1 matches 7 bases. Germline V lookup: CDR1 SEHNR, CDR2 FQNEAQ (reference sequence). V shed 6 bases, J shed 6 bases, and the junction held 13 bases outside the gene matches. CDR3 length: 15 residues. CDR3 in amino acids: CASRQLTGYIDGYTF. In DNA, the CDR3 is TGTGCCAGCAGACAACTGACAGGGTATATCGATGGCTACACCTTC.

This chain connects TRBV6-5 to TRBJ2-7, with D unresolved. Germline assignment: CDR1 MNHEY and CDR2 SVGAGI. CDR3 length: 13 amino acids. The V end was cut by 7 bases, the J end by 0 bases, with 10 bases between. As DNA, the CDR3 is TGTGCCAGCAAGGGCAAGAGCTCCTACGAGCAGTACTTC. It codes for CASKGKSSYEQYF.

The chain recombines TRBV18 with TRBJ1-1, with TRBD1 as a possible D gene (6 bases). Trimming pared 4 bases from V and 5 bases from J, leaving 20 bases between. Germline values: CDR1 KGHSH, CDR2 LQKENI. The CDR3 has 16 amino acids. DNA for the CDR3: TGTGCCAGCTCACTTGTGGGGGGCGCGAAGGGTACTGAAGCTTTCTTT. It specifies CASSLVGGAKGTEAFF.

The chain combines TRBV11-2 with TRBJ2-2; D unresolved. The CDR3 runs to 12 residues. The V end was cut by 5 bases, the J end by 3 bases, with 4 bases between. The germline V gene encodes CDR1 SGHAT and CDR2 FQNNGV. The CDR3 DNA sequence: TGTGCCAGCAGCCCAGACACCGGGGAGCTGTTTTTT. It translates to CASSPDTGELFF.

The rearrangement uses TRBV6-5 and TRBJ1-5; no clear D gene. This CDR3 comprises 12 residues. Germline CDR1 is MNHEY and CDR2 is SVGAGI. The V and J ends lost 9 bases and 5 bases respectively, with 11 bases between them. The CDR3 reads CASTRNDQPQHF. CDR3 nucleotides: TGTGCCAGTACCCGAAATGATCAGCCCCAGCATTTT.

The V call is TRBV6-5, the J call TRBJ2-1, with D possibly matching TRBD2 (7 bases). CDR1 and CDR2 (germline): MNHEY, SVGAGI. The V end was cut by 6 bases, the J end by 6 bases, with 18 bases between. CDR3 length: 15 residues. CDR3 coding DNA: TGTGCCAGCAGCGACCACGGGGGGCCTTCCAATGAGCAGTTCTTC. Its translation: CASSDHGGPSNEQFF.

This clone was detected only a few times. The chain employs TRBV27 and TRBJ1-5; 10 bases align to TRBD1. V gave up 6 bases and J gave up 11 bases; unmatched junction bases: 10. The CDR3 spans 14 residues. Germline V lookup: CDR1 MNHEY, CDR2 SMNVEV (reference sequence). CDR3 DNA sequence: TGTGCCAGCAGCCCAGGACAGGGGGAAAGGTCCCAGCATTTT. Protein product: CASSPGQGERSQHF.

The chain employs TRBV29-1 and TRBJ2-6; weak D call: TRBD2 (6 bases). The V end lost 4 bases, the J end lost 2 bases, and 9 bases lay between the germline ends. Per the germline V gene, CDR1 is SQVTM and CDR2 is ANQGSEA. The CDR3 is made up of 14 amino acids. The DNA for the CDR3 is TGCAGCGTTGTTTGGGAGGCTGGGGCCAACGTCCTGACTTTC. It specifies CSVVWEAGANVLTF. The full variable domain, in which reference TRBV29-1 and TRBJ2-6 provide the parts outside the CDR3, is SAVISQKPSRDICQRGTSLTIQCQVDSQVTMMFWYRQQPGQSLTLIATANQGSEATYESGFVIDKFPISRPNLTFSTLTVSNMSPEDSSIYLCSVVWEAGANVLTFGAGSRLTVL.

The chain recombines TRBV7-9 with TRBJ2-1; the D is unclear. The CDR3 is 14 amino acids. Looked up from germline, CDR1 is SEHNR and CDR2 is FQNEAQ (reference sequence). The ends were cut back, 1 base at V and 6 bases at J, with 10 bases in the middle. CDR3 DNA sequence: TGTGCCAGCAGCTTAGTAGTGGGTAGCAATGAGCAGTTCTTC. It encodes CASSLVVGSNEQFF.

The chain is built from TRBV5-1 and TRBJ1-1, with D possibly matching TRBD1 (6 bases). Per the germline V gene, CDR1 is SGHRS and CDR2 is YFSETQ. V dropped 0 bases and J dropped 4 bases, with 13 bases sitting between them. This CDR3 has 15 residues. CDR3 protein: CASSLVGGQITEAFF. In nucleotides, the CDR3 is TGCGCCAGCAGCTTGGTCGGGGGGCAGATCACTGAAGCTTTCTTT.

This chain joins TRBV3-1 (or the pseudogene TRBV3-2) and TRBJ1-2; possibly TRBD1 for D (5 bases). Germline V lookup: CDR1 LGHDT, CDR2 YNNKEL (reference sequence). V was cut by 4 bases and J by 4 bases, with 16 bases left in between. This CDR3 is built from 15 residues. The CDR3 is CASSPGEGTGYGYTF. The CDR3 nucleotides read TGTGCCAGCAGCCCCGGGGAAGGGACGGGCTATGGCTACACCTTC.

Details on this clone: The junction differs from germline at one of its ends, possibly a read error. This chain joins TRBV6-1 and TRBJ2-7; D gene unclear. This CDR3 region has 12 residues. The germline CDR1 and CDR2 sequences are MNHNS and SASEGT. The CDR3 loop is CASSELRTLSWF. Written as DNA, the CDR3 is TGTGCCAGCAGTGAATTGAGGACCTTATCGTGGTTC.

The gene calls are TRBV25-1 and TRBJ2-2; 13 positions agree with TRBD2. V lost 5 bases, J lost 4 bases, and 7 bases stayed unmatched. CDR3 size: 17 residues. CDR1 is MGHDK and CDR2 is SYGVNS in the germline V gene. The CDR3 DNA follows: TGTGCCAGCAGTTCTACTAGCGGGAGGGGGAGCACCGGGGAGCTGTTTTTT. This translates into CASSSTSGRGSTGELFF.

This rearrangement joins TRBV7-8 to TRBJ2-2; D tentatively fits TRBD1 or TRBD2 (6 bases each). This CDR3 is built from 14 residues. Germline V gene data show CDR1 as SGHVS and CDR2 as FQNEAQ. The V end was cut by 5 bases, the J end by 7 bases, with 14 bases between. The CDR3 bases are TGTGCCAGCAGCCCCGCTAGGGGGGTCGGGGAGCTGTTTTTT. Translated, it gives CASSPARGVGELFF.

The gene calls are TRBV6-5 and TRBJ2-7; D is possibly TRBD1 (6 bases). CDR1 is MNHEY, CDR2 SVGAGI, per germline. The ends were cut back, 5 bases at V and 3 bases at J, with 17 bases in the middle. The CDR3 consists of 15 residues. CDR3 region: CASSIGTRDVYEQYF. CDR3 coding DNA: TGTGCCAGCAGTATAGGGACAAGGGATGTCTACGAGCAGTACTTC.

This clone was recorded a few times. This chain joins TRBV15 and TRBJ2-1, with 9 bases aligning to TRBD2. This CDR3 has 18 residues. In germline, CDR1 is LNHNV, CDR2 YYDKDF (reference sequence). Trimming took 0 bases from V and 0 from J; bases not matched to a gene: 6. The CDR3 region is CATSRDRGRGGSYNEQFF. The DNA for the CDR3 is TGTGCCACCAGCAGAGATAGGGGGCGGGGGGGCTCCTACAATGAGCAGTTCTTC.

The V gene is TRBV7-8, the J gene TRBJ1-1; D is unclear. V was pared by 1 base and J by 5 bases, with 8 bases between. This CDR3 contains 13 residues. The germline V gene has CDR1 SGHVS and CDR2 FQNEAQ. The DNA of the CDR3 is TGTGCCAGCAGCTTAGGAGGGAGGACTGAAGCTTTCTTT. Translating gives CASSLGGRTEAFF.